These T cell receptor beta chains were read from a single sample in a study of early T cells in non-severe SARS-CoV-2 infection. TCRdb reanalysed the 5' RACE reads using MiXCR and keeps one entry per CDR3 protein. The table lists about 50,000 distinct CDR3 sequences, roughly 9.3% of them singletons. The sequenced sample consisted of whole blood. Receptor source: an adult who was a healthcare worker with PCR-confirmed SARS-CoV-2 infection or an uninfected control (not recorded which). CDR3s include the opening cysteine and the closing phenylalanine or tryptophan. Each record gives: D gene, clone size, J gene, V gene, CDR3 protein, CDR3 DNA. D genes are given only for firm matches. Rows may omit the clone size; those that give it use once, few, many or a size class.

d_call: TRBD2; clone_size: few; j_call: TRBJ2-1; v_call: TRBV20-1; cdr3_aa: CSGRLTLSGYNEQFF; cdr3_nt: TGCAGTGGACGCCTGACCCTTAGCGGGTACAATGAGCAGTTCTTC
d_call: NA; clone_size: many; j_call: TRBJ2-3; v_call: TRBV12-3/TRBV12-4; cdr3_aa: CATEGLSTDTQYF; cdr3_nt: TGTGCCACAGAAGGACTTTCCACAGATACGCAGTATTTT
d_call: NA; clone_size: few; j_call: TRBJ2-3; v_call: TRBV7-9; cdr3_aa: CASNPQGLVPTDTQYF; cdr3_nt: TGTGCCAGCAACCCCCAGGGTCTAGTCCCCACAGATACGCAGTATTTT
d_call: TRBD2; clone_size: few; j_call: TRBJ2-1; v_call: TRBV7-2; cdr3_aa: CASSSPETSAYNEQFF; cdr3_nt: TGTGCCAGCAGCTCCCCCGAGACTAGCGCATACAATGAGCAGTTCTTC
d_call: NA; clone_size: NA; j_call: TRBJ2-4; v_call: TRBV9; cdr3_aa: CASSVPKNIQYF; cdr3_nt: TGTGCCAGCAGCGTGCCCAAAAACATTCAGTACTTC
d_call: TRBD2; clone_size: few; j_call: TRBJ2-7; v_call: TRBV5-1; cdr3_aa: CASSRPGLAGTYEQYF; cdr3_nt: TGCGCCAGCAGCAGACCGGGACTAGCGGGAACCTACGAGCAGTACTTC
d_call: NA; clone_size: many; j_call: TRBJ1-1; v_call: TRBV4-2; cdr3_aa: CASSRTGTGNTEAFF; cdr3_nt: TGTGCCAGCAGTCGTACCGGGACGGGGAACACTGAAGCTTTCTTT
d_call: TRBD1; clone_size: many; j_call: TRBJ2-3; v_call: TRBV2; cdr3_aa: CASSRTGSSTDTQYF; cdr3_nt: TGTGCCAGCAGTAGGACAGGGTCTAGCACAGATACGCAGTATTTT
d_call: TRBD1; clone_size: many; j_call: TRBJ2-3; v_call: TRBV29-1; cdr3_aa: CSVGGTGGFTDTQYF; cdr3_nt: TGCAGCGTTGGGGGAACAGGGGGCTTTACAGATACGCAGTATTTT
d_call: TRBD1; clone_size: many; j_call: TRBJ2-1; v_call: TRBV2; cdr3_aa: CASAETGGYNEQFF; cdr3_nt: TGTGCCAGCGCGGAGACAGGGGGATACAATGAGCAGTTCTTC
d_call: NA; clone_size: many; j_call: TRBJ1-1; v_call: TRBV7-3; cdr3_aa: CASSPREAEAFF; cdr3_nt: TGTGCCAGCAGCCCAAGAGAGGCTGAAGCTTTCTTT
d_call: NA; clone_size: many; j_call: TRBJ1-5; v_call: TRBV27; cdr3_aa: CASSPQYRDSNQPQHF; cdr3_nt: TGTGCCAGCAGTCCCCAATACCGGGACAGCAATCAGCCCCAGCATTTT
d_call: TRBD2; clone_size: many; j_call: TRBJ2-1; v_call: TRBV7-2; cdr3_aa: CASSLASSGTTNEQFF; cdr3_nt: TGTGCCAGCAGCTTAGCGTCTAGCGGGACGACGAATGAGCAGTTCTTC
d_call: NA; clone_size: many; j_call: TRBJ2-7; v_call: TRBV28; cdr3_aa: CASSLEPYEQYF; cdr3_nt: TGTGCCAGCAGTCTCGAACCCTACGAGCAGTACTTC
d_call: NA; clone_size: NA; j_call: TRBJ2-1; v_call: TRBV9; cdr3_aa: CASSGWSRDSMQQFF; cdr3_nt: TGTGCCAGCAGCGGATGGTCGCGGGACAGCATGCAACAGTTCTTC
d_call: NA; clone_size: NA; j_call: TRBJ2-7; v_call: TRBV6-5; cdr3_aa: CASQRRTASYEQYF; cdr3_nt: TGTGCCAGCCAGAGAAGGACAGCGTCCTACGAGCAGTACTTC
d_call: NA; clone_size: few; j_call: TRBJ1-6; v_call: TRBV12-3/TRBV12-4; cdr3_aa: CASSLINSPLHF; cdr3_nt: TGTGCCAGCAGTTTAATAAATTCACCCCTCCACTTT